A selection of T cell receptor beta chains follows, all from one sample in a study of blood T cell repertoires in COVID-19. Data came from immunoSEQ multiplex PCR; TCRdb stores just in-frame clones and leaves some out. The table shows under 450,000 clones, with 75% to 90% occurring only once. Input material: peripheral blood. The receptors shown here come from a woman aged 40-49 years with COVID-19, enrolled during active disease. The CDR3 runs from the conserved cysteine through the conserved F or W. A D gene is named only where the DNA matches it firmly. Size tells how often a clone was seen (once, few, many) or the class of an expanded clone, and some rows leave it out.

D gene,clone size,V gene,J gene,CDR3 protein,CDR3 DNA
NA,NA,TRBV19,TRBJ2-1,CASRYRSPSYNEQFF,TGTGCCAGTAGATACAGGTCCCCCTCCTACAATGAGCAGTTCTTC
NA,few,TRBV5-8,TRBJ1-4,CASSLIGNEKLFF,TGTGCCAGCAGCTTGATCGGGAATGAAAAACTGTTTTTT
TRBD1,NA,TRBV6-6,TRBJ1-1,CASSFTGTVNTEAFF,TGTGCCAGCAGTTTCACAGGGACAGTGAACACTGAAGCTTTCTTT
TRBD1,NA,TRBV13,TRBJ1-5,CASSRGTAHQPQHF,TGTGCCAGCAGTAGAGGGACAGCCCATCAGCCCCAGCATTTT
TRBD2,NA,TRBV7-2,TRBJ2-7,CASSASSSGNYEQYF,TGTGCCAGCAGCGCTAGTTCTAGCGGGAATTACGAGCAGTACTTC
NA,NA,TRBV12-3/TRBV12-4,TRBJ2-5,CASSHRLETQYF,TGTGCCAGCAGTCACCGGTTGGAGACCCAGTACTTC
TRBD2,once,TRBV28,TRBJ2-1,CASSLLRTSGTVLSEQFF,TGTGCCAGCAGTTTGTTGCGGACTAGCGGCACCGTGTTAAGTGAGCAGTTCTTC
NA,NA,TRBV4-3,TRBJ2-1,CASSHTVSSYNEQFF,TGCGCCAGCAGCCATACGGTTAGCTCCTACAATGAGCAGTTCTTC
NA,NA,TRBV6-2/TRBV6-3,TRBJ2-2,CASSYPPGSSSIGELFF,TGTGCCAGCAGTTACCCCCCCGGTTCGTCGAGCATCGGGGAGCTGTTTTTT
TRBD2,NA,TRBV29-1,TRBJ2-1,CSISQEGLAGPYNEQFF,TGCAGCATAAGCCAGGAAGGACTAGCGGGCCCATACAATGAGCAGTTCTTC
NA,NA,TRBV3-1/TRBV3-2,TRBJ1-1,CASSHGQTYTEAFF,TGTGCCAGCAGCCACGGACAGACCTACACTGAAGCTTTCTTT
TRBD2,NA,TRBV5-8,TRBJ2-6,CASSFTSGSSGANVLTF,TGTGCCAGCAGCTTTACTAGCGGGAGCTCTGGGGCCAACGTCCTGACTTTC
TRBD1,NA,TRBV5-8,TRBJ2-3,CASSSGQGLDTQYF,TGTGCCAGCAGCTCGGGACAGGGTTTAGATACGCAGTATTTT
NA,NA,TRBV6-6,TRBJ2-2,CASMLPGHGNTGELFF,TGTGCCAGCATGCTACCGGGACACGGAAACACCGGGGAGCTGTTTTTT
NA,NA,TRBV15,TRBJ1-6,CATSRDPGNNSPLHF,TGTGCCACCAGCAGAGATCCGGGAAATAATTCACCCCTCCACTTT
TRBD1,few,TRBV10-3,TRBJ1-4,CAISGGQGGEKLFF,TGTGCCATCAGTGGGGGACAGGGTGGCGAAAAACTGTTTTTT
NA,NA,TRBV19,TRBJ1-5,CASSIGPNQPQHF,TGTGCCAGTAGTATCGGTCCCAATCAGCCCCAGCATTTT
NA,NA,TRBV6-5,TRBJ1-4,CASSYGRVGEKLFF,TGTGCCAGCAGTTACGGCCGGGTTGGTGAAAAACTGTTTTTT
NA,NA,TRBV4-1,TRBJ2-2,CASRLGNTGELFF,TGCGCCAGCAGGCTAGGGAACACCGGGGAGCTGTTTTTT
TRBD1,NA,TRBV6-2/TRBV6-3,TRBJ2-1,CASSKGWGQGKSEQFF,TGTGCCAGCAGTAAAGGTTGGGGACAGGGGAAGAGTGAGCAGTTCTTC
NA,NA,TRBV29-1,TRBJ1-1,CSGWETEAFF,TGCAGCGGGTGGGAGACTGAAGCTTTCTTT
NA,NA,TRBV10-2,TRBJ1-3,CASSEGAAGNTIYF,TGCGCCAGCAGTGAGGGGGCAGCTGGAAACACCATATATTTT
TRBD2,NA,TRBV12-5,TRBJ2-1,CASGLLRTSGSYNEQFF,TGTGCTAGTGGTTTGTTGCGGACTAGCGGGTCTTACAATGAGCAGTTCTTC
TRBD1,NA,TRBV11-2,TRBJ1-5,CASSLGQGGFWPQHF,TGTGCCAGCAGCCTGGGACAGGGGGGTTTTTGGCCCCAGCATTTT
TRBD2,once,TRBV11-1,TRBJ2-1,CASSLRGREGPNEQFF,TGTGCCAGCAGCTTAAGGGGGCGGGAGGGCCCGAATGAGCAGTTCTTC
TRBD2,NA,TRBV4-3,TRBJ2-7,CASSRTGGYYEQYF,TGCGCCAGCAGCCGAACGGGAGGGTACTACGAGCAGTACTTC
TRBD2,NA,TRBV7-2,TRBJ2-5,CASSLSSGSSETQYF,TGTGCCAGCAGCTTAAGTAGCGGGAGCTCGGAGACCCAGTACTTC
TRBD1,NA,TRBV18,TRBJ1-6,CASVRGTGVNSPLHF,TGTGCCTCCGTTCGGGGGACAGGGGTTAATTCACCCCTCCACTTT
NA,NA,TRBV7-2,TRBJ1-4,CASSPKRGNEKLFF,TGTGCCAGCAGCCCCAAACGGGGGAATGAAAAACTGTTTTTT
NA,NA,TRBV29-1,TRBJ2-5,CSARFWAPKTQYF,TGCAGCGCTAGATTCTGGGCGCCGAAGACCCAGTACTTC
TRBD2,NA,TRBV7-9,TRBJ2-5,CASSPTPGLEGQETQYF,TGTGCCAGCAGCCCAACTCCGGGACTAGAGGGGCAAGAGACCCAGTACTTC
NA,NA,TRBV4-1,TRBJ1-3,CASSQASQGTGNTIYF,TGCGCCAGCAGCCAAGCGTCCCAGGGAACTGGAAACACCATATATTTT
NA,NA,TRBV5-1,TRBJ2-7,CASNTPYEQYF,TGCGCCAGCAATACTCCCTACGAGCAGTACTTC
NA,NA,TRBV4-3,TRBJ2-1,CASSQDRRADEQFF,TGCGCCAGCAGCCAAGATCGCAGGGCAGATGAGCAGTTCTTC
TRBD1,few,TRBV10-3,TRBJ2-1,CAIRGDREKDYNEQFF,TGTGCCATCAGGGGGGACAGGGAAAAGGACTACAATGAGCAGTTCTTC
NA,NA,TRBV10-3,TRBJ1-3,CAISESTEGSGNTIYF,TGTGCCATCAGTGAGAGTACGGAGGGGTCGGGAAACACCATATATTTT
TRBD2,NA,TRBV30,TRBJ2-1,CAWSSRRLAGVGEQFF,TGTGCCTGGAGTTCCCGAAGACTAGCGGGAGTGGGGGAGCAGTTCTTC
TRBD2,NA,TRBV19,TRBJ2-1,CASKTSGAYNEQFF,TGTGCCAGCAAGACTAGCGGAGCCTACAATGAGCAGTTCTTC
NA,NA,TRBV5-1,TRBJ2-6,CASSSVDMVGANVLTF,TGCGCCAGCAGCTCGGTCGACATGGTCGGGGCCAACGTCCTGACTTTC
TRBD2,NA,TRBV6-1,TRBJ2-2,CASSEIPAGEYTGELFF,TGTGCCAGCAGTGAAATCCCAGCGGGGGAGTACACCGGGGAGCTGTTTTTT
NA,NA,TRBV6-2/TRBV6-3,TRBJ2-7,CASSTRQGPSSYEQYF,TGTGCCAGCAGCACTCGTCAGGGGCCTAGCTCCTACGAGCAGTACTTC
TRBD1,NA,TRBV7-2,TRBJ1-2,CASSLDRDGYGYTF,TGTGCCAGCAGCCTGGACAGGGATGGCTATGGCTACACCTTC
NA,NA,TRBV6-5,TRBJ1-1,CASSLLSGAEAFF,TGTGCCAGCAGCCTTCTTTCAGGGGCTGAAGCTTTCTTT
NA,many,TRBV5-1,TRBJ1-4,CASSLVGQGGEKLFF,TGCGCCAGCAGCTTGGTCGGGCAGGGTGGCGAAAAACTGTTTTTT
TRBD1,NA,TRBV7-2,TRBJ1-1,CASSPDRGRGAEAFF,TGTGCCAGCAGCCCCGACAGGGGGCGAGGCGCTGAAGCTTTCTTT
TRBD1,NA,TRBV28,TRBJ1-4,CAVRDRGVSNEKLFF,TGTGCCGTCCGGGACAGGGGGGTGTCTAATGAAAAACTGTTTTTT
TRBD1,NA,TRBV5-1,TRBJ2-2,CASSRDRGNTGELFF,TGCGCCAGCAGCCGGGACAGGGGTAACACCGGGGAGCTGTTTTTT
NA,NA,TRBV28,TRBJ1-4,CASSTLQGMSEKLFF,TGTGCCAGCAGTACTCTACAGGGAATGAGTGAAAAACTGTTTTTT
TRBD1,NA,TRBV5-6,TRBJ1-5,CASSWRSGGAQPQHF,TGTGCCAGCAGCTGGCGGTCAGGGGGCGCACAGCCCCAGCATTTT
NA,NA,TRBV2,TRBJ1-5,CATAGGSSNQPQHF,TGTGCCACGGCGGGGGGGAGTAGCAATCAGCCCCAGCATTTT
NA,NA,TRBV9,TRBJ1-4,CASSVDWGPGEKLFF,TGTGCCAGCAGCGTAGATTGGGGGCCGGGGGAAAAACTGTTTTTT